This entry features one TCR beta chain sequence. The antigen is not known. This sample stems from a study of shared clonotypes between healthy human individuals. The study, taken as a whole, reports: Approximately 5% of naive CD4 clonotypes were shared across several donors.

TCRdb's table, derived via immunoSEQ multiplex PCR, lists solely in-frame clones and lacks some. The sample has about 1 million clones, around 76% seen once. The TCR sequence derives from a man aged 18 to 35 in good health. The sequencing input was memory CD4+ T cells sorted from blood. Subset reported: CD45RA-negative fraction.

CDR3 in amino acids: CASTQEDWGIGYGYTF. Here the CDR3 DNA reads TGTGCCAGCACCCAAGAGGACTGGGGAATTGGGTATGGCTACACCTTC. The chain uses TRBV7-2 and TRBJ1-2; D unclear. CDR3 length equals 16 residues. Trimming took off 7 bases at V and 5 bases at J, with 23 bases between the two ends. CDR1 SGHTA and CDR2 FQGNSA come from the germline V gene.